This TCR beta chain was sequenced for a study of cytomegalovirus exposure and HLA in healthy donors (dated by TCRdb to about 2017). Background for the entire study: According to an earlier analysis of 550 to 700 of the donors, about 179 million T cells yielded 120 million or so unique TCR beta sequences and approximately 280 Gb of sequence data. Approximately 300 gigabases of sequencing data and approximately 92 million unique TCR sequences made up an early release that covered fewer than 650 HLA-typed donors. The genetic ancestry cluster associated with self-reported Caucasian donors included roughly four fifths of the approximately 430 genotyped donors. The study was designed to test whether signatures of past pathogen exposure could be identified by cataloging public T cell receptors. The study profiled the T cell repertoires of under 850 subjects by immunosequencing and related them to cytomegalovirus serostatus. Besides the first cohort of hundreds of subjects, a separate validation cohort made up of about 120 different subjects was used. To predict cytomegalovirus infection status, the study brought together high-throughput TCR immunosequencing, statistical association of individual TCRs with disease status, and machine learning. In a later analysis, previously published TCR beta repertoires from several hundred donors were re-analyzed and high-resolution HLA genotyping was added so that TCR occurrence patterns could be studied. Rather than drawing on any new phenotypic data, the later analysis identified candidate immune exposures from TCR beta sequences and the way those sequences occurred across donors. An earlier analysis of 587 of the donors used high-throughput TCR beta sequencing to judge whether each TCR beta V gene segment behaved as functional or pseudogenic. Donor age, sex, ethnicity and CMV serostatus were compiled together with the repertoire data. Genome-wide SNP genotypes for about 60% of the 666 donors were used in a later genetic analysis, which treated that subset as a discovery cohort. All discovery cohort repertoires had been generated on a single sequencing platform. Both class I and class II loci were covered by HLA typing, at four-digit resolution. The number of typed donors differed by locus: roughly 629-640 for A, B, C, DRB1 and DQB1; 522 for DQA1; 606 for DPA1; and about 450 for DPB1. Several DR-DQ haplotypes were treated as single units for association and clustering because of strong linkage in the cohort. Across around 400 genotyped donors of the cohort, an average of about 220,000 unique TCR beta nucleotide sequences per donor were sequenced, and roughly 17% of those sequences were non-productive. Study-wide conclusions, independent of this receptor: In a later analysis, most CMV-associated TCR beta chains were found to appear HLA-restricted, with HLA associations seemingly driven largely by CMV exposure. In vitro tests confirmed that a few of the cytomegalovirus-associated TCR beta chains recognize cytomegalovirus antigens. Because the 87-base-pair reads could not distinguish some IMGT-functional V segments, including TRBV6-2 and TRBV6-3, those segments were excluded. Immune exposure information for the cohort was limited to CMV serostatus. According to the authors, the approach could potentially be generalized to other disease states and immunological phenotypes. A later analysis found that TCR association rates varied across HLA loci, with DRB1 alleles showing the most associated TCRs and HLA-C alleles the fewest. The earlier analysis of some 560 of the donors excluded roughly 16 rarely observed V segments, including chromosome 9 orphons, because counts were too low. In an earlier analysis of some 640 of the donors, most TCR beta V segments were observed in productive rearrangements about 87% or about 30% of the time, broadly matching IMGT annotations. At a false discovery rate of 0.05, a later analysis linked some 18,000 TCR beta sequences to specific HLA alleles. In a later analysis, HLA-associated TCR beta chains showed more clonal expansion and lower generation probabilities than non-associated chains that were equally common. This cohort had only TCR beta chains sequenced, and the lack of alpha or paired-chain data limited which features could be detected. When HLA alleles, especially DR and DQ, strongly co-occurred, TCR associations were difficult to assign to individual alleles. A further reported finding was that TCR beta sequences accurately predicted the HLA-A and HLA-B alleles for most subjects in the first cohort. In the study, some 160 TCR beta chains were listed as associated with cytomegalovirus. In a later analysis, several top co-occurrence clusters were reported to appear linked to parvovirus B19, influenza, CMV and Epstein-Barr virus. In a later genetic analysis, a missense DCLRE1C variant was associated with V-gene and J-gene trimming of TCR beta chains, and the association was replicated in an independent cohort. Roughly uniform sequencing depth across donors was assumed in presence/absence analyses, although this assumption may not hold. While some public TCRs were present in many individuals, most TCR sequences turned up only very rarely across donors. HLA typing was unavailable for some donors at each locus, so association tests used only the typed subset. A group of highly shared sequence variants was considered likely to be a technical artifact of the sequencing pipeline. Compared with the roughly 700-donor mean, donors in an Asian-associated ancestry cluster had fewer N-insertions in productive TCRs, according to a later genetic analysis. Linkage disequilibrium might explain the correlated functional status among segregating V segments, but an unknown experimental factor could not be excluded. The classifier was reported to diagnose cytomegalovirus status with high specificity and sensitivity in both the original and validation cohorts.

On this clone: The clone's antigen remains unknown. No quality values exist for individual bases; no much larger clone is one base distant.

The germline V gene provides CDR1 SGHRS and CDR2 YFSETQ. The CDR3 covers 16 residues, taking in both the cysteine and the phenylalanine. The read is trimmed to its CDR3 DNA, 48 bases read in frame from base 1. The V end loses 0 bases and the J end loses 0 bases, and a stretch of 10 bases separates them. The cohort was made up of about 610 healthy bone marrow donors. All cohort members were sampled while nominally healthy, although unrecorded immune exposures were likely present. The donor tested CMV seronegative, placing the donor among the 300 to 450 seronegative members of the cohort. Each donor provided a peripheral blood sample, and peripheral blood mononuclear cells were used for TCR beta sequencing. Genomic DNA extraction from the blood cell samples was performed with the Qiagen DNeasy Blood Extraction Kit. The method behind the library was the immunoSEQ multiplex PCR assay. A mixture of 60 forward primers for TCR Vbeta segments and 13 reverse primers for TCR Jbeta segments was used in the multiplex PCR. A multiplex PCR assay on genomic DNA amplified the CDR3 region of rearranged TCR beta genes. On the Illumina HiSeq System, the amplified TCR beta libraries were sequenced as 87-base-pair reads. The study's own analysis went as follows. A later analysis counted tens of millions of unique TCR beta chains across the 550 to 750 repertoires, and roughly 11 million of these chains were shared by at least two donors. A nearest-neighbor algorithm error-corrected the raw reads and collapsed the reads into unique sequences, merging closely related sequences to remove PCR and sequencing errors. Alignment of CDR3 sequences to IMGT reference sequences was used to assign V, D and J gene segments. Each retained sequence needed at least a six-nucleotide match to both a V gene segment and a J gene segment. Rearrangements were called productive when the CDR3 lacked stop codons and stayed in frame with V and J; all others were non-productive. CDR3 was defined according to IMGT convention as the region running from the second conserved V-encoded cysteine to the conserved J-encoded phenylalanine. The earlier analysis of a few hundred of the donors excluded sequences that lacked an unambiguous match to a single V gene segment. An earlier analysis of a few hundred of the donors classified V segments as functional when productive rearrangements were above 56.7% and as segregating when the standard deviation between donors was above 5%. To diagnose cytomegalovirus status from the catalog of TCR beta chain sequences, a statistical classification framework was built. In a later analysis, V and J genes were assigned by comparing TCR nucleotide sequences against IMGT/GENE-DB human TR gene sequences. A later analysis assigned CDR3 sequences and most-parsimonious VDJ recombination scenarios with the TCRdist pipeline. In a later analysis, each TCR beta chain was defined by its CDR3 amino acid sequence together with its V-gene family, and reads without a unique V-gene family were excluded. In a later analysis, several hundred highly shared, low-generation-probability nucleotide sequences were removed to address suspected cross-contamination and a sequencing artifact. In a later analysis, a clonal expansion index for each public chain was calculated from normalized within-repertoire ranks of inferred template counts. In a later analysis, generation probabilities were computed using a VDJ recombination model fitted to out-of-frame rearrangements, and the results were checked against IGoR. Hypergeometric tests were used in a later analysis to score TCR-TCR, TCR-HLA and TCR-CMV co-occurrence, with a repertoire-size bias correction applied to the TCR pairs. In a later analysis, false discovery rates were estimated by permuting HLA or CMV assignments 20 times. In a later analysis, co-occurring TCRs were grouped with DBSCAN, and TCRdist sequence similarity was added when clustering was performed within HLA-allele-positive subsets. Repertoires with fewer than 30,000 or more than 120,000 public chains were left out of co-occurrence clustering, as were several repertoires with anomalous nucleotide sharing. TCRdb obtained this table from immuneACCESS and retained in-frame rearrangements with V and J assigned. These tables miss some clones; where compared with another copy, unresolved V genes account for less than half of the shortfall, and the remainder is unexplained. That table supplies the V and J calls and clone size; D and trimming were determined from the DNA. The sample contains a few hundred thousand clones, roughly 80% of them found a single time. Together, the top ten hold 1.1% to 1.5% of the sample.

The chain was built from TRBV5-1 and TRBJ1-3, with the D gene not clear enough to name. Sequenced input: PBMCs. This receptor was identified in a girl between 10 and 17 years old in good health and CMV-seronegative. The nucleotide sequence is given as TGCGCCAGCAGCTTGGAAGGCAGACACTCTGGAAACACCATATATTTT. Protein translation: CASSLEGRHSGNTIYF.